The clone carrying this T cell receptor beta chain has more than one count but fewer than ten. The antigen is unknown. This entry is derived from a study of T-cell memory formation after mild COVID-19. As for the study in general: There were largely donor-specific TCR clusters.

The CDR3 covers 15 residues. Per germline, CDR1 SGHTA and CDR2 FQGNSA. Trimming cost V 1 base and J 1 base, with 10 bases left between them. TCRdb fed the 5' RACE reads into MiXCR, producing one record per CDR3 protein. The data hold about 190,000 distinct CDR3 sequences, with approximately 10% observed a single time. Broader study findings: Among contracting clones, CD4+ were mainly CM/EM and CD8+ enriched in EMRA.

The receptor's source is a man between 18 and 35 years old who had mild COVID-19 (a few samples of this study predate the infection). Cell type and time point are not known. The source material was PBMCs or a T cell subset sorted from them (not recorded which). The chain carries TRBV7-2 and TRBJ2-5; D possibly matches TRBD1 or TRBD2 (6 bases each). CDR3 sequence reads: CASSLVGGFQETQYF. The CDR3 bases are TGTGCCAGCAGCTTAGTAGGGGGGTTCCAAGAGACCCAGTACTTC.